This TCR beta chain came from a study of T-cell memory formation after mild COVID-19. This clonotype was counted a few times. The CDR3 has 15 amino acids. J lost 10 bases, V lost 3 bases, and 10 bases had no gene match. Germline V gene lookup returns CDR1 LNHDA and CDR2 SQIVND (reference sequence). MiXCR, run by TCRdb on the 5' RACE reads, gives a single entry per CDR3 protein. In the table there are tens of thousands of distinct CDR3 sequences, over 11% of which are singletons. Sequenced material: PBMCs or a T cell subset sorted from them (not recorded which). The V and J genes are TRBV19 and TRBJ2-1; 9 nucleotides line up with TRBD2. The source of this sequence is an adult woman who had mild COVID-19 (a few samples of this study predate the infection). Cell type and time point are not known. As DNA, the CDR3 is TGTGCCAGTAGTATGGGACTAGCCGAGGGAGGAGAGCAGTTCTTC. It yields the protein CASSMGLAEGGEQFF.